This TCR beta chain derives from a study of cytomegalovirus exposure and HLA in healthy donors (dated by TCRdb to the late 2010s). At the level of the whole study: An earlier analysis of approximately 590 of the donors reported more than 250 Gb of sequence data and around 120 million unique TCR beta sequences from roughly 200 million T cells. An early release covering around 630 HLA-typed donors comprised roughly 300 gigabases of sequencing data and around 80 million unique TCR sequences. Alongside the repertoire data, information on donor age, sex, ethnicity and CMV serostatus was compiled. Rather than using new phenotypic data, the later analysis identified candidate immune exposures from TCR beta sequences and from how often those sequences occurred across donors. Typing coverage differed by locus: A, B, C, DRB1 and DQB1 were typed in about 629-640 donors, DQA1 in about 560, DPA1 in 600 to 610, and DPB1 in about 450. To decide whether each TCR beta V gene segment behaved as functional or pseudogenic, an earlier analysis of 587 of the donors relied on high-throughput TCR beta sequencing. The study combined high-throughput TCR immunosequencing, statistical association of individual TCRs with disease status, and machine learning to predict cytomegalovirus infection status. A later genetic analysis used genome-wide SNP genotypes for about 55% of the 666 donors, treating that subset as a discovery cohort. The study was designed to test whether signatures of past pathogen exposure could be identified by cataloging public T cell receptors. The study profiled the T cell repertoires of around 700 subjects by immunosequencing and related them to cytomegalovirus serostatus. The genetic ancestry cluster associated with self-reported Caucasian donors included roughly 84% of the 398 genotyped donors. HLA typing included class I and class II loci at four-digit resolution. Every discovery cohort repertoire had been produced on one sequencing platform. A separate validation cohort of 100 to 150 different subjects was used in addition to the approximately 700-subject first cohort. Several DR-DQ haplotypes were treated as single units for association and clustering because of strong linkage in the cohort. Among a few hundred genotyped donors of the cohort, an average of approximately 230,000 unique TCR beta nucleotide sequences were sequenced per donor, roughly 18% of them non-productive. In a later analysis, previously published TCR beta repertoires from 550 to 750 donors were re-analyzed and high-resolution HLA genotyping was added so that TCR occurrence patterns could be studied. Findings and caveats that apply to the study as a whole: Most CMV-associated TCR beta chains appeared to be HLA-restricted in a later analysis, and the HLA associations seemed to be driven largely by CMV exposure. While some public TCRs were present in many individuals, most TCR sequences turned up only very rarely across donors. Because the 87-base-pair reads could not distinguish some IMGT-functional V segments, including TRBV6-2 and TRBV6-3, those segments were excluded. A further reported finding was that TCR beta sequences accurately predicted the HLA-A and HLA-B alleles for most subjects in the first cohort. In a later analysis, around 17,000 TCR beta sequences were associated with specific HLA alleles at a false discovery rate of 0.05. In an earlier analysis of about 600 of the donors, most TCR beta V segments appeared in productive rearrangements about 87% or about 30% of the time, broadly matching IMGT annotations. Some 15 rarely observed V segments, including chromosome 9 orphons, were excluded from the earlier analysis of some 590 of the donors because counts were too low. A cluster of highly shared sequence variants was judged likely to represent a technical artifact of the sequencing pipeline. CMV serostatus was the only immune exposure information available for the cohort. An association between a missense DCLRE1C variant and V-gene and J-gene trimming of TCR beta chains was found in a later genetic analysis and replicated in an independent cohort. Assigning TCR associations to individual alleles was difficult when HLA alleles, especially DR and DQ, strongly co-occurred. Only TCR beta chains were sequenced in this cohort, and the absence of alpha or paired-chain data limited detectable features. A later analysis found that HLA-associated TCR beta chains were more clonally expanded and had lower generation probabilities than equally common non-associated chains. In the study, some 160 TCR beta chains were listed as associated with cytomegalovirus. A later genetic analysis reported fewer N-insertions in productive TCRs among donors in an Asian-associated ancestry cluster than the roughly 700-donor mean. The authors suggested that the approach could potentially be extended to other disease states and immunological phenotypes. A few of the identified cytomegalovirus-associated TCR beta chains were confirmed in vitro to be specific for cytomegalovirus antigens. Because HLA typing was missing for some donors at each locus, association tests included only the typed subset. Linkage disequilibrium might explain the correlated functional status among segregating V segments, but an unknown experimental factor could not be ruled out. The classifier was reported to diagnose cytomegalovirus status with high specificity and sensitivity in both the original cohort and the validation cohort. According to a later analysis, parvovirus B19, influenza, CMV and Epstein-Barr virus appeared linked to several top co-occurrence clusters. Roughly uniform sequencing depth across donors was assumed in presence/absence analyses, although this assumption may not hold. In a later analysis, the rate of TCR association differed among HLA loci, with DRB1 alleles having the most associated TCRs and HLA-C alleles having the fewest.

Preparation of the library involved the immunoSEQ multiplex PCR assay. For the multiplex PCR, a mixture combining 60 forward primers for TCR Vbeta segments and 13 reverse primers for TCR Jbeta segments was used. A multiplex PCR assay on genomic DNA amplified the CDR3 region of rearranged TCR beta genes. Amplified TCR beta libraries were sequenced as 87-base-pair reads on the Illumina HiSeq System. The original pipeline was this. A later analysis tallied tens of millions of unique TCR beta chains across the 600 to 700 repertoires, and around 12 million of those chains were shared by two or more donors. Raw reads were error-corrected and collapsed into unique sequences with a nearest-neighbor algorithm that merged closely related sequences to remove PCR and sequencing errors. CDR3 sequences were aligned to IMGT reference sequences to assign V, D and J gene segments. For a sequence to be retained, a match of at least six nucleotides to both a V gene segment and a J gene segment was required. Rearrangements were called productive when the CDR3 lacked stop codons and stayed in frame with V and J; all others were non-productive. CDR3 was defined according to IMGT convention as the region running from the second conserved V-encoded cysteine to the conserved J-encoded phenylalanine. The earlier analysis of 450 to 750 of the donors excluded any sequence lacking an unambiguous match to a single V gene segment. In an earlier analysis of approximately 590 of the donors, V segments were called functional above 56.7% productive rearrangements and were called segregating when the between-donor standard deviation exceeded 5%. A statistical classification framework was built for diagnosing cytomegalovirus status from the catalog of TCR beta chain sequences. V and J gene assignment, in a later analysis, came from comparing TCR nucleotide sequences with IMGT/GENE-DB human TR gene sequences. The TCRdist pipeline was used in a later analysis to assign CDR3 sequences and most-parsimonious VDJ recombination scenarios. A later analysis defined each TCR beta chain by its CDR3 amino acid sequence plus V-gene family, and excluded reads lacking a unique V-gene family. A later analysis removed several hundred highly shared, low-generation-probability nucleotide sequences to deal with suspected cross-contamination and a sequencing artifact. For each public chain, a later analysis derived a clonal expansion index from normalized ranks of inferred template counts within each repertoire. A later analysis computed generation probabilities with a VDJ recombination model fitted to out-of-frame rearrangements, and checked the results against IGoR. In a later analysis, hypergeometric tests were used to score TCR-TCR, TCR-HLA and TCR-CMV co-occurrence, with a repertoire-size bias correction applied to TCR pairs. In a later analysis, false discovery rates were estimated by permuting HLA or CMV assignments 20 times. In a later analysis, co-occurring TCRs were grouped using DBSCAN, with TCRdist sequence similarity added in when clustering inside HLA-allele-positive subsets. For co-occurrence clustering, repertoires with fewer than 30,000 or more than 120,000 public chains were excluded, along with roughly 5 repertoires with anomalous nucleotide sharing. This is the immuneACCESS table as TCRdb keeps it, with only in-frame sequences that have V and J called. A part of the clones is gone; compared with another copy, unresolved V genes explain less than half, and the rest is unexplained. V, J and clone size are taken as reported in that table, and D and trimming were inferred from the DNA itself. Recorded for this sample are roughly 150,000 clones; 85% of them occurred a single time. 1% of the sample is in the top ten clones.

Remarks on this clone: Its cognate antigen has yet to be identified. One base away there is no much larger clone; base qualities are not given.

The cohort comprised hundreds of healthy bone marrow donors. Cohort members were all nominally healthy when sampled, although unrecorded immune exposures were likely present. The donor was CMV seronegative and belonged to the group of 380 or so seronegative cohort members. Every donor gave a peripheral blood sample, and the peripheral blood mononuclear cells from that sample were used for TCR beta sequencing. Genomic DNA extraction from the blood cell samples was performed with the Qiagen DNeasy Blood Extraction Kit. The germline V gene (reference sequence) sets CDR1 to MNHEY and CDR2 to SMNVEV. The V and J ends are trimmed by 6 bases and 0 bases, leaving 6 bases between them. The CDR3 goes from the cysteine to the phenylalanine over 12 residues. Of the read, only the CDR3 DNA is kept; its 36 bases are in frame from base 1.

The receptor was derived from a boy between 2 and 10 years old in good health and CMV-seronegative. Sequencing was carried out using PBMCs. The sequence is built from TRBV27 and TRBJ2-7, with the D gene call left open. The CDR3 has the sequence CASRRNSYEQYF. In nucleotides, the sequence is TGTGCCAGCAGGAGGAACTCCTACGAGCAGTACTTC.